Listed here are 14 T cell receptor beta chains from one sample, sequenced in a study of cytomegalovirus exposure and HLA in healthy donors. It was with 60 Vbeta and 13 Jbeta primers that the PCR ran. Generated by immunoSEQ multiplex PCR, the TCRdb table keeps only in-frame clones and is missing some. The table includes more than 150,000 clones, approximately 84% detected once. Sequencing input: PBMCs. These TCRs come from a woman aged 45 to 65 in good health and CMV-seropositive.

J is TRBJ1-6 and V is TRBV7-2, with 9 bases identical to TRBD1. Germline V CDR1 and CDR2: SGHTA, FQGNSA. V shed 4 bases and J 14 bases; nucleotides not matched to a gene: 12. CDR3 length: 15 residues. This chain's CDR3 is CASSSQGTGYSTLHF. CDR3 bases: TGTGCCAGCAGCTCACAGGGGACAGGGTATAGTACCCTCCACTTT.

The chain joins TRBV6-6 to TRBJ2-7, with 7 bases identical to TRBD2. Germline V gene lookup returns CDR1 MNHNY and CDR2 SVGAGI (reference sequence). The V segment lost 4 bases and the J segment 4 bases; nucleotides outside the gene matches: 10. CDR3 size: 15 residues. CDR3 sequence (DNA): TGTGCCAGCAGTTCTCCCGGGACTACAAATTACGAGCAGTACTTC. Translated: CASSSPGTTNYEQYF.

The genes are TRBV2 and TRBJ2-7, with TRBD1 as a possible D gene (6 bases). The CDR3 consists of 14 residues. V was clipped by 6 bases and J by 3 bases, with 15 bases between them. Germline assignment: CDR1 SNHLY and CDR2 FYNNEI. The CDR3 is CASSVQQGNYEQYF. The CDR3 bases are TGTGCCAGCAGCGTACAGCAGGGGAACTACGAGCAGTACTTC.

The chain couples TRBV4-1 to TRBJ2-7; 10 bases fit TRBD1. The CDR3 covers 16 residues. V shed 1 base and J 3 bases; nucleotides not matched to a gene: 6. Germline CDR1 and CDR2: MGHRA and YSYEKL. Here the CDR3 reads CASSQGIRTGGYEQYF. For the CDR3, the DNA is TGCGCCAGCAGCCAAGGAATACGGACAGGGGGCTACGAGCAGTACTTC.

This clone was detected a few times. The V and J genes are TRBV6-6 and TRBJ2-7; D remains unclear. Deletions cut 7 bases from V and 1 base from J, with 5 bases between. From germline, CDR1 is MNHNY and CDR2 SVGAGI (reference sequence). The CDR3 consists of 11 residues. CDR3 sequence: CASTSSYEQYF. CDR3 sequence (DNA): TGTGCCAGCACGTCGTCCTACGAGCAGTACTTC.

This clone was picked up a small number of times. The chain combines TRBV18 with TRBJ1-3, with unresolved D. Germline values: CDR1 KGHSH, CDR2 LQKENI. Trimming took off 3 bases at V and 0 bases at J, with 12 bases between the two ends. CDR3 length: 16 residues. This CDR3 reads CASSPNVLSSGNTIYF. CDR3 coding DNA: TGTGCCAGCTCACCGAACGTTCTAAGCTCTGGAAACACCATATATTTT.

This clone was picked up one time. Written as DNA, the CDR3 is TGTGCCAGTCTTATGGCCAGGGCAGAGACCCAGTACTTC. Translating gives CASLMARAETQYF. The chain recombines TRBV2 with TRBJ2-5; D might be TRBD1 (5 bases). Trimming took 9 bases from V and 4 from J, leaving 15 bases between them. The CDR3 is 13 amino acids. The V gene's germline CDR1 is SNHLY and CDR2 FYNNEI.

The rearrangement uses TRBV13 and TRBJ1-2; 10 bases line up with TRBD1. The V segment lost 5 bases and the J segment 7 bases; nucleotides outside the gene matches: 13. From germline, CDR1 is PRHDT and CDR2 FYEKMQ (reference sequence). The CDR3 length is 16 residues. The CDR3 loop reads CASSAYTGTGVAGYTF. In DNA form, the CDR3 reads TGTGCCAGCAGCGCATACACCGGGACAGGGGTGGCTGGCTACACCTTC. The full variable domain, rest sourced from reference TRBV13 and TRBJ1-2, is AAGVIQSPRHLIKEKRETATLKCYPIPRHDTVYWYQQGPGQDPQFLISFYEKMQSDKGSIPDRFSAQQFSDYHSELNMSSLELGDSALYFCASSAYTGTGVAGYTFGSGTRLTVV.

This clone has more than one count but fewer than ten. The V gene is TRBV5-1, the J gene TRBJ2-7; possible D gene TRBD1, 5 bases. The V and J ends lost 3 bases and 3 bases respectively, with 10 bases between them. This CDR3 spans 13 amino acids. CDR1 and CDR2 from the germline V gene are SGHRS and YFSETQ. Written as DNA, the CDR3 is TGCGCCAGCAGCTCACGACAGAGCTACGAGCAGTACTTC. Protein sequence: CASSSRQSYEQYF.

The rearrangement joins TRBV4-2 to TRBJ1-2; D gene unclear. Between the trimmed V and J ends, which lost 1 base and 8 bases, there was a span of 14 bases. CDR1 is LGHNA, CDR2 YNFKEQ, per germline. CDR3 length: 14 residues. CDR3 sequence (DNA): TGTGCCAGCAGCCAAGGATCGGACTTGAGGGGCTACACCTTC. Translation gives CASSQGSDLRGYTF.

This clone came up a few times. J is TRBJ1-1 and V is TRBV28, with D possibly matching TRBD1 (5 bases). The germline V gene has CDR1 MDHEN and CDR2 SYDVKM. V was cut by 7 bases and J by 13 bases, with 19 bases left in between. The CDR3 spans 12 residues. This chain's CDR3 is CASNRYWGGDFF. CDR3 DNA: TGTGCCAGCAATAGGTACTGGGGGGGGGATTTCTTT.

This clone was counted a few times. One end of the junction varies from germline; a read error may be responsible. This rearrangement joins TRBV5-6 to TRBJ2-6, with D possibly being TRBD1 (5 bases). In germline, CDR1 is SGHDT, CDR2 YYEEEE. The CDR3 has 13 amino acids. As DNA, the CDR3 is TGTGCCAGCAGCGTCTCTGGGGCCAACGGCCTGACTTTC. This sequence encodes CASSVSGANGLTF. Supplemented by reference TRBV5-6 and TRBJ2-6, the full variable domain reads DAGVTQSPTHLIKTRGQQVTLRCSPKSGHDTVSWYQQALGQGPQFIFQYYEEEERQRGNFPDRFSGHQFPNYSSELNVNALLLGDSALYLCASSVSGANGLTFGAGSRLTVL.

The chain couples TRBV6-6 to TRBJ1-5, with D possibly TRBD1 on 5 matching bases. Germline V CDR1 and CDR2: MNHNY, SVGAGI (reference sequence). The germline V and J ends were trimmed by 0 bases and 6 bases, with 15 bases remaining between them. The CDR3 covers 16 residues. This CDR3 is CASSYSRGSGSQPQHF. The CDR3 nucleotides read TGTGCCAGCAGTTACTCGCGGGGCAGCGGGAGTCAGCCCCAGCATTTT.

The rearrangement joins TRBV11-3 to TRBJ2-2; 10 nucleotides line up with TRBD1. The CDR3 totals 16 residues. Germline CDR1 is SGHNT and CDR2 is YENEEA. J gave up 6 bases and V 5 bases, and 9 bases lay outside the gene matches. CDR3 nucleotides: TGTGCCAGCAGCGCTACCAGGGACAGGGGACCCGGGGAGCTGTTTTTT. Translating gives CASSATRDRGPGELFF.